A single sample is the source of the 32 T cell receptor beta chains below, sequenced in a study of regulatory T cells in long-lasting Graves disease. The time point here: newly diagnosed GD, antithyroid drugs for less than 3 months. Generation of the TCR library employed RNA extracted from PBMCs. Libraries of TCR beta came from iRepertoire HTBI primers plus Arm-PCR of CDR3 regions. Each CDR3 protein is one row after TCRdb ran MiXCR on the multiplex PCR reads. The sample lists around 400,000 distinct CDR3 sequences; approximately 16% were seen once. This sample was shared with a second study, whose subject was T cells in Graves' hyperthyroidism and ophthalmopathy.

The sequencing used peripheral blood mononuclear cells (PBMCs), collected at new diagnosis, from a patient treated with antithyroid drugs. The receptor set was obtained from a woman aged 40 to 50 with Graves disease.

The sample holds many counts of this clonotype. V and J are TRBV19 and TRBJ2-5; D not resolved. Germline CDR1 and CDR2: LNHDA and SQIVND (reference sequence). This CDR3 is built from 13 residues. V gave up 0 bases and J gave up 10 bases, with 12 bases separating them. The CDR3 reads CASSIDLRWDQYF. Written as DNA, the CDR3 is TGTGCCAGTAGTATAGATCTACGGTGGGACCAGTACTTC.

This clonotype was counted many times. The CDR3 loop is CASSPGTAWETQYF. Here the CDR3 DNA reads TGTGCCAGCAGTCCCGGGACGGCGTGGGAGACCCAGTACTTC. The chain has TRBV7-9 and TRBJ2-5; D may match TRBD1 or TRBD2 (5 bases each). Germline V gene sequence: CDR1 SEHNR, CDR2 FQNEAQ (reference sequence). The V and J ends lost 6 bases and 5 bases respectively, with 16 bases between them. The length of the CDR3 is 14 residues.

This clonotype was recorded a few times. The genes are TRBV27 and TRBJ2-2; the D is unclear. CDR1 MNHEY and CDR2 SMNVEV come from the germline V gene (reference sequence). The CDR3 runs 13 residues. With 3 bases removed from V and 7 bases from J, the gap between germline ends came to 9 bases. CDR3 nucleotide sequence: TGTGCCAGCAGTTTCGGTAGCAACGGGGAGCTGTTTTTT. Translating gives CASSFGSNGELFF.

This clonotype was recorded at least ten times. This chain connects TRBV12-3 or TRBV12-4 to TRBJ2-2, with D possibly being TRBD1 or TRBD2 (5 bases each). V dropped 3 bases and J dropped 10 bases, with 12 bases sitting between them. This CDR3 region has 13 residues. The CDR3 region has the DNA TGTGCCAGCAGTTTGGGACCACCGATGGAGCTGTTTTTT. Its protein product is CASSLGPPMELFF.

Written as DNA, the CDR3 is TGTGCCAGCAGCTTAGCGTTAACAGGGGGGGAGACCCAGTACTTC. It specifies CASSLALTGGETQYF. The chain recombines TRBV11-2 with TRBJ2-5; TRBD1 aligns across 8 bases. The CDR3 runs 15 residues. Germline lookup yields CDR1 SGHAT and CDR2 FQNNGV. The junction had 6 bases not matched to a gene; V was cut back by 1 base and J by 5 bases.

This clonotype was seen ten or more times. This chain connects TRBV6-1 to TRBJ2-7, with a weak D call TRBD1 (6 bases). Germline V CDR1 and CDR2: MNHNS, SASEGT. V was pared by 7 bases and J by 0 bases, with 25 bases between. The CDR3 extends over 18 amino acids. This CDR3 reads CASKRDQWTAQISYEQYF. The CDR3 nucleotides are TGTGCCAGCAAGCGCGACCAGTGGACAGCGCAAATCTCCTACGAGCAGTACTTC.

This clonotype was detected ten times or more. This sequence joins TRBV5-4 and TRBJ2-3; weak D call: TRBD2 (6 bases). Trimming cost V 0 bases and J 5 bases, with 19 bases left between them. This CDR3 is built from 17 residues. CDR1 is SGHNT, CDR2 YYREEE, per germline (reference sequence). CDR3 amino acids: CASSLVLAGTWGDTQYF. The CDR3, as DNA: TGTGCCAGCAGCTTGGTTCTGGCGGGAACATGGGGAGATACGCAGTATTTT.

Worth noting for this clonotype: At one end, the junction sequence differs from germline, possibly due to a read error. The chain combines TRBV29-1 with TRBJ1-1; a possible D gene is TRBD1 (6 bases). Germline assignment: CDR1 SQVTM and CDR2 ANQGSEA. This CDR3 region has 14 residues. In DNA, the CDR3 is TGCAGCGTTGAAGACGGGGGCCGCGGGACTGAAACTTTCTTT. It specifies CSVEDGGRGTETFF.

This clonotype occurred many times. The chain employs TRBV19 and TRBJ1-5; 7 bases match TRBD1. Germline CDR1 is LNHDA and CDR2 is SQIVND (reference sequence). J was trimmed by 6 bases and V by 10 bases; bases with no gene match: 21. This CDR3 spans 17 amino acids. CDR3 sequence: CATKGTANLPSGQPQHF. In nucleotides, the CDR3 is TGTGCCACCAAAGGGACAGCTAACCTACCGAGCGGTCAGCCCCAGCATTTT.

This clonotype was seen repeatedly, ten times or more. The J gene is TRBJ2-3, the V gene TRBV12-3 or TRBV12-4, with 8 bases aligning to TRBD1. With V trimmed by 7 bases and J by 4 bases, 10 bases remained unmatched. This CDR3 has 15 amino acids. CDR3 amino acids: CASTQDRVFSDTQYF. CDR3 bases: TGTGCCAGCACCCAGGACAGGGTTTTCTCAGATACGCAGTATTTT.

This clonotype was recorded at least ten times. The chain's CDR3 is CASSLLAVDTGELFF. As DNA, the CDR3 is TGTGCCAGCAGCTTATTAGCGGTTGACACCGGGGAGCTGTTTTTT. The gene calls are TRBV11-3 and TRBJ2-2; TRBD2 might be the D (6 bases). The CDR3 extends over 15 amino acids. V lost 2 bases, J lost 3 bases, and 10 bases lay in between. Germline-derived CDR1 and CDR2 are SGHNT and YENEEA.

The gene calls are TRBV7-3 and TRBJ2-3; possibly TRBD2 for D (7 bases). Germline CDR1 reads SGHTA; CDR2 reads FQGTGA. V lost 5 bases and J lost 2, with 14 bases in between. The CDR3 runs 15 residues. The CDR3 protein is CASSPEAGATDTQYF. DNA of the CDR3: TGTGCCAGCAGCCCCGAGGCGGGGGCCACAGATACGCAGTATTTT.

The J gene is TRBJ1-1, the V gene TRBV11-3; no firm D call. The CDR3 has 13 amino acids. Germline V gene lookup returns CDR1 SGHNT and CDR2 YENEEA. Trimming left V 5 bases short and J 1 base short, with 8 bases between. The DNA for the CDR3 is TGTGCCAGCAGCCCGACACAGAACACTGAAGCTTTCTTT. It translates to CASSPTQNTEAFF.

The chain uses TRBV7-9 and TRBJ2-7; 7 bases fit TRBD2. The CDR3 sequence is 13 residues long. Germline loops: CDR1 SEHNR, CDR2 FQNEAQ (reference sequence). The ends lost 8 bases at V and 3 bases at J; junction bases unmatched: 7. DNA of the CDR3: TGTGCCAGCGGGGAGGGGCCAGACTACGAGCAGTACTTC. This sequence encodes CASGEGPDYEQYF.

This clonotype has more than one count but fewer than ten. The rearrangement links TRBV20-1 to TRBJ1-1, with 7 bases fitting TRBD1. J was trimmed by 2 bases and V by 6 bases; bases with no gene match: 9. This CDR3 is built from 14 residues. Germline V gene sequence: CDR1 DFQATT, CDR2 SNEGSKA (reference sequence). The CDR3 here is CSAVPGTANTEAFF. The CDR3 nucleotides are TGCAGTGCCGTGCCCGGGACAGCTAACACTGAAGCTTTCTTT.

This clonotype was detected ten times or more. The chain has TRBV7-9 and TRBJ2-7, with TRBD2 matching over 9 bases. Germline trimming cut 5 bases from V and 2 bases from J; bases unmatched to any gene: 13. CDR1 and CDR2 (germline): SEHNR, FQNEAQ (reference sequence). The CDR3 runs to 17 residues. The CDR3 DNA reads TGTGCCAGCAGCGCACCGGGGTGGTCTAGCGGGACCTACGAGCAGTACTTC. As protein: CASSAPGWSSGTYEQYF.

This clonotype was picked up a small number of times. The chain employs TRBV5-1 and TRBJ2-3; 11 nucleotides agree with TRBD2. Germline values: CDR1 SGHRS, CDR2 YFSETQ. V dropped 4 bases and J dropped 5; count of bases not matched to a gene: 9. CDR3 length equals 16 residues. The CDR3 sequence is CASSPGTSGEGDTQYF. The CDR3 bases are TGCGCCAGCAGCCCGGGGACTAGCGGAGAAGGAGATACGCAGTATTTT.

This clonotype was picked up many times. The chain links TRBV7-2 to TRBJ2-7, with D possibly TRBD1 on 6 matching bases. In germline, CDR1 is SGHTA, CDR2 FQGNSA. CDR3 length: 14 amino acids. The V gene lost 2 bases and the J gene lost 2 bases, with 10 bases spanning the gap. The CDR3 loop reads CASSLMDSTYEQYF. The CDR3 DNA reads as TGTGCCAGCAGCTTAATGGACAGCACCTACGAGCAGTACTTC.

The sample holds many counts of this clonotype. The chain carries TRBV11-2 and TRBJ2-1, with TRBD1 as a possible D gene (5 bases). The CDR3 is 15 amino acids. V lost 1 base and J 6 bases, leaving 13 bases between the germline ends. CDR1 is SGHAT and CDR2 is FQNNGV in the germline V gene. CDR3 sequence: CASSLVLSRANEQFF. In DNA, the CDR3 is TGTGCCAGCAGCTTAGTTCTGTCCAGGGCCAATGAGCAGTTCTTC.

Many counts were recorded for this clonotype. The V gene is TRBV20-1, the J gene TRBJ2-2, with D possibly matching TRBD2 (7 bases). Looked up from germline, CDR1 is DFQATT and CDR2 is SNEGSKA (reference sequence). The germline V and J ends were trimmed by 4 bases and 3 bases, with 18 bases remaining between them. This CDR3 has 16 amino acids. The CDR3 loop is CSAKSRLAGDTGELFF. DNA of the CDR3: TGCAGTGCTAAGTCTAGACTAGCAGGGGACACCGGGGAGCTGTTTTTT.

This clonotype was recorded a few times. The chain is built from TRBV2 and TRBJ1-1; D gene unclear. Germline V lookup: CDR1 SNHLY, CDR2 FYNNEI. Between the trimmed V and J ends, which lost 6 bases and 3 bases, there was a span of 5 bases. The length of the CDR3 is 11 residues. CDR3 bases: TGTGCCAGCAGGGCCTACACTGAAGCTTTCTTT. It encodes CASRAYTEAFF.

This clonotype has just a few counts. Written as DNA, the CDR3 is TGTGCCAGCAGCTTAGGGGACAGGGGGCACCAAACAGATACGCAGTATTTT. Protein: CASSLGDRGHQTDTQYF. V usage is TRBV11-3 and J usage is TRBJ2-3; 12 bases agree with TRBD1. V lost 1 base, J lost 3 bases, and 5 bases stayed unmatched. CDR3 size: 17 residues. The germline CDR1 and CDR2 sequences are SGHNT and YENEEA.

A word on this clonotype: A much larger clone differs from this one at a single base, so this may be a read error. No conserved phenylalanine or tryptophan is present at the end of the CDR3, so a read error is the likely explanation. The chain employs TRBV20-1 and TRBJ2-3, with 7 bases matching TRBD1. This CDR3 contains 14 residues. Trimming cost V 4 bases and J 2 bases; bases outside gene matches: 6. Germline values: CDR1 DFQATT, CDR2 SNEGSKA (reference sequence). In DNA, the CDR3 is TGCAGTGCTATCACAGGGGCCAACACAGATACGCAGTATTCT. This encodes CSAITGANTDTQYS.

This clonotype appeared many times. The V call is TRBV20-1, the J call TRBJ1-1, with a weak D call TRBD1 (6 bases). The CDR3 loop spans 14 amino acids. Germline lookup yields CDR1 DFQATT and CDR2 SNEGSKA (reference sequence). The V and J ends lost 0 bases and 11 bases respectively, with 19 bases between them. The DNA of the CDR3 is TGCAGTGCTAGAGACCCAGATCGTGACAGGAGGGCTTTCTTT. Protein sequence: CSARDPDRDRRAFF.

There are many counts of this clonotype. The chain employs TRBV2 and TRBJ1-4; D is unresolved. V was shortened by 7 bases and J by 3 bases, with 9 bases between the two germline ends. The germline V gene encodes CDR1 SNHLY and CDR2 FYNNEI. The CDR3 totals 13 residues. Here the CDR3 reads CASKRDPNEKLFF. The CDR3 bases are TGTGCCAGCAAAAGGGATCCTAATGAAAAACTGTTTTTT.

This clonotype was detected many times. The chain uses TRBV7-2 and TRBJ1-3; D is uncertain. CDR1 and CDR2 (germline): SGHTA, FQGNSA. V shed 5 bases and J shed 2 bases, with 7 bases lying between them. The length of the CDR3 is 13 residues. The chain's CDR3 is CASSLDTGNTIYF. CDR3 nucleotide sequence: TGTGCCAGCAGCCTAGACACTGGAAACACCATATATTTT.

This clonotype was detected ten times or more. The rearrangement joins TRBV12-3 or TRBV12-4 to TRBJ2-2; a weak D match, TRBD1 (5 bases). The CDR3 runs to 15 residues. V was cut by 7 bases and J by 1 base, with 13 bases left in between. CDR3 sequence reads: CASNWERGNTGELFF. The CDR3 DNA reads as TGTGCCAGCAATTGGGAAAGGGGGAACACCGGGGAGCTGTTTTTT.

Ten or more counts support this clonotype. The chain recombines TRBV3-1 with TRBJ1-1, with D unclear. In germline, CDR1 is LGHDT, CDR2 YNNKEL (reference sequence). The CDR3 covers 13 residues. The germline V and J ends were trimmed by 1 base and 4 bases, with 7 bases remaining between them. CDR3 bases: TGTGCCAGCAGCCAAGTTATTGGCACTGAAGCTTTCTTT. Protein: CASSQVIGTEAFF.

This clonotype has at least ten counts. V usage is TRBV2 and J usage is TRBJ1-2; D remains unclear. The CDR3 totals 16 residues. V lost 4 bases and J lost 4, with 19 bases in between. From germline, CDR1 is SNHLY and CDR2 FYNNEI. The CDR3 DNA follows: TGTGCCAGCAGTGGGCGGCTCTCCGAGCTGTTCTATGGCTACACCTTC. Its protein is CASSGRLSELFYGYTF.

This clonotype was counted only a few times. V is TRBV2 and J is TRBJ1-2; maybe TRBD1 (5 bases). Per the germline V gene, CDR1 is SNHLY and CDR2 is FYNNEI. The length of the CDR3 is 12 residues. Trimming shortened V by 7 bases and J by 6 bases, and 12 bases separated the two germline ends. The CDR3 DNA reads as TGTGCCAGCACCAGGGAATTTGATGGCTACACCTTC. Its translation: CASTREFDGYTF.

As DNA, the CDR3 is TGCAGTGCTAACGACTTCAATGAGCAGTTCTTC. Translating gives CSANDFNEQFF. This chain uses TRBV20-1 with TRBJ2-1; D is unclear. V gave up 4 bases and J gave up 6 bases, with 7 bases separating them. The CDR3 consists of 11 residues. The germline CDR1 and CDR2 sequences are DFQATT and SNEGSKA (reference sequence).

The V gene is TRBV12-5, the J gene TRBJ1-6; D unresolved. This CDR3 is built from 13 residues. Germline V gives CDR1 LGHNT, CDR2 FRNRAP. Trimming removed 6 bases from V and 9 bases from J, with 12 bases in between. As DNA, the CDR3 is TGTGCTAGTGGCGCCCTAGGGAGTTCACCCCTCCACTTT. Encoded protein: CASGALGSSPLHF.